Presented here are 10 T cell receptor beta chains from one specimen sequenced in a study of high-grade serous ovarian cancer treatment subgroups. The protocol was immunoSEQ multiplex PCR, while the TCRdb copy is restricted to in-frame clones and leaves out a portion. The sample yields fewer than 35,000 clones, about 86% seen once. Tumor samples were taken before definitive surgery or chemotherapy. Specimen: tumor tissue. The receptors stem from a human donor with high-grade serous ovarian cancer.

The genes are TRBV7-1 and TRBJ1-2, with D tentatively TRBD1 (6 bases). TRBV7-1 is labeled an ORF, and its function is uncertain. This CDR3 region has 12 residues. The V and J ends lost 5 bases and 13 bases respectively, with 17 bases between them. The CDR3 protein is CASSPGTRKATF. DNA of the CDR3: TGTGCCAGCAGCCCAGGGACAAGGAAGGCCACCTTC.

This CDR3 is CAISGTGKNTEAFF. CDR3 in DNA: TGTGCCATCAGTGGGACAGGGAAAAACACTGAAGCTTTCTTT. The chain has TRBV10-3 and TRBJ1-1; 8 bases agree with TRBD1. Trimming took 4 bases from V and 2 from J; bases not matched to a gene: 3. Germline loops: CDR1 ENHRY, CDR2 SYGVKD. This CDR3 has 14 amino acids.

V and J are TRBV9 and TRBJ2-1, with TRBD2 matching 12 bases. The CDR3 sequence is 18 residues long. CDR1 is SGDLS and CDR2 is YYNGEE in the germline V gene. V gave up 0 bases and J gave up 7 bases; unmatched junction bases: 11. Here the CDR3 reads CASSVVDPRTSGKNEQFF. In nucleotides, the CDR3 is TGTGCCAGCAGCGTAGTCGACCCGCGGACTAGCGGGAAGAATGAGCAGTTCTTC.

The chain carries TRBV7-9 and TRBJ1-1; D might be TRBD1 (5 bases). The V and J ends lost 5 bases and 5 bases respectively, with 15 bases between them. Germline V CDR1 and CDR2: SEHNR, FQNEAQ (reference sequence). The CDR3 sequence is 14 residues long. The CDR3, as DNA: TGTGCCAGCAGCGGTTTCGGGAGGGGAACTGAAGCTTTCTTT. Residues: CASSGFGRGTEAFF.

The gene calls are TRBV4-2 and TRBJ2-1, with 7 nucleotides matching TRBD1. Trimming took 5 bases from V and 3 from J; bases not matched to a gene: 7. Looked up from germline, CDR1 is LGHNA and CDR2 is YNFKEQ. The CDR3 consists of 15 residues. The CDR3 reads CASSDQGELYNEQFF. Here the CDR3 DNA reads TGTGCCAGCAGCGACCAGGGGGAGCTCTACAATGAGCAGTTCTTC.

The genes are TRBV4-2 and TRBJ2-7; 9 bases agree with TRBD1. Germline loops: CDR1 LGHNA, CDR2 YNFKEQ. The CDR3 loop spans 14 amino acids. The V gene end was trimmed by 4 bases and the J gene end by 4 bases; junction bases not matched to a gene: 5. The CDR3 nucleotides are TGTGCCAGCAGCCGAGGGACAGGGTCGTACGAGCAGTACTTC. Protein sequence: CASSRGTGSYEQYF.

The V and J genes are TRBV5-1 and TRBJ2-1, with 10 bases lining up with TRBD2. V was pared by 1 base and J by 1 base, with 11 bases of the junction left unmatched. The CDR3 has 19 amino acids. The germline gives CDR1 SGHRS, CDR2 YFSETQ. CDR3 loop: CASSLLASGRGFSYNEQFF. The CDR3 nucleotides are TGCGCCAGCAGCTTGTTAGCGAGCGGGAGGGGTTTTTCCTACAATGAGCAGTTCTTC.

The CDR3 here is CASSLPAGGSNEQFF. The DNA for the CDR3 is TGTGCCAGCAGTTTACCGGCGGGAGGGTCCAATGAGCAGTTCTTC. V and J are TRBV28 and TRBJ2-1, with 9 bases aligning to TRBD2. The J segment lost 6 bases and the V segment lost 2 bases, leaving 5 bases of the junction unmatched. CDR3 length equals 15 residues. The germline gives CDR1 MDHEN, CDR2 SYDVKM.

V usage is TRBV15 and J usage is TRBJ2-7, with D possibly being TRBD1 or TRBD2 (5 bases each). The CDR3 has 14 amino acids. The V and J ends lost 3 bases and 1 base respectively, with 10 bases between them. Germline values: CDR1 LNHNV, CDR2 YYDKDF (reference sequence). CDR3 in amino acids: CATSSGEGSYEQYF. DNA of the CDR3: TGTGCCACCAGCAGTGGAGAGGGGTCCTACGAGCAGTACTTC.

The chain uses TRBV19 and TRBJ2-3; D remains ambiguous. The V gene's germline CDR1 is LNHDA and CDR2 SQIVND (reference sequence). This CDR3 is built from 14 residues. Trimming stripped 5 bases from V and 1 base from J, with 10 bases between. The CDR3 DNA is TGTGCCAGTAGTGTACAAATTGGCACAGATACGCAGTATTTT. Amino acid sequence: CASSVQIGTDTQYF.